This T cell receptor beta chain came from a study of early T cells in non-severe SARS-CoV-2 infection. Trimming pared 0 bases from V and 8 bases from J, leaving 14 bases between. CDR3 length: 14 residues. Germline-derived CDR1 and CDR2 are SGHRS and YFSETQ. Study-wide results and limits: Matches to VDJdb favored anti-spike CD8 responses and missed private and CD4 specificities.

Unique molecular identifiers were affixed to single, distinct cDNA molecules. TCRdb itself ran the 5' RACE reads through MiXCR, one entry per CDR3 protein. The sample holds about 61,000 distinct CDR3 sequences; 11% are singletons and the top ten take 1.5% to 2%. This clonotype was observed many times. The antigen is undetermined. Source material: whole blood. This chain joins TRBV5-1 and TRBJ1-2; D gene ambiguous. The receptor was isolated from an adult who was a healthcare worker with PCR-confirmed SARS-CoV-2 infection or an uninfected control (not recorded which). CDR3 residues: CASSLVASPGGYTF. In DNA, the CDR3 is TGCGCCAGCAGCTTGGTCGCCAGCCCGGGAGGCTACACCTTC. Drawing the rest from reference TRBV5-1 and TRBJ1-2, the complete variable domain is KAGVTQTPRYLIKTRGQQVTLSCSPISGHRSVSWYQQTPGQGLQFLFEYFSETQRNKGNFPGRFSGRQFSNSRSEMNVSTLELGDSALYLCASSLVASPGGYTFGSGTRLTVV.